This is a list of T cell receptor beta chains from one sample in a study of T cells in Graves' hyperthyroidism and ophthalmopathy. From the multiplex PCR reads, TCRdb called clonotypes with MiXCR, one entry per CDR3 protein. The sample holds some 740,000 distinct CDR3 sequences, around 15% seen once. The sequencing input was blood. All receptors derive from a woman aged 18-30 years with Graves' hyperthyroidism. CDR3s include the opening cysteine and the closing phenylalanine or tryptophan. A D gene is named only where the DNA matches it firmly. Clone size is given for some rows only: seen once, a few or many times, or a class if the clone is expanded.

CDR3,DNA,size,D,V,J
CASSPGGLAGDVEQFF,TGTGCCAGCAGCCCCGGGGGACTAGCGGGAGATGTTGAGCAGTTCTTC,.,TRBD2,TRBV7-2,TRBJ2-1
CSATSGSSKNEQFF,TGCAGTGCTACTAGCGGGAGTAGTAAGAATGAGCAGTTCTTC,many,TRBD2,TRBV20-1,TRBJ2-1
CASSYRRGQGANEQFF,TGTGCCAGCAGTTACCGACGGGGACAGGGGGCCAATGAGCAGTTCTTC,many,TRBD1,TRBV6-5,TRBJ2-1
CASSSRTGGTGGELFF,TGTGCCAGCAGCTCCCGGACAGGGGGAACCGGCGGGGAGCTGTTTTTT,many,TRBD1,TRBV11-2,TRBJ2-2
CASSVDLLWETQYF,TGTGCCAGCAGCGTGGATTTGCTCTGGGAGACCCAGTACTTC,few,.,TRBV7-9,TRBJ2-5
CSVLLHSGANVLTF,TGCAGCGTTCTACTGCACTCTGGGGCCAACGTCCTGACTTTC,few,.,TRBV29-1,TRBJ2-6
CASSSPPGGPAKNIQYF,TGTGCCAGCAGTTCCCCCCCAGGGGGTCCAGCCAAAAACATTCAGTACTTC,many,TRBD1,TRBV28,TRBJ2-4
CASSRTIGFGYTF,TGTGCCAGCAGTAGGACAATCGGGTTTGGCTACACCTTC,many,.,TRBV12-3/TRBV12-4,TRBJ1-2
CSASFPGGYEQYF,TGCAGTGCTAGTTTTCCAGGGGGCTACGAGCAGTACTTC,.,TRBD1,TRBV20-1,TRBJ2-7
CSGGQGIGEQYF,TGCAGCGGGGGGCAGGGGATCGGCGAGCAGTACTTC,many,.,TRBV29-1,TRBJ2-7
CSVQGRDGYTF,TGCAGCGTACAGGGGAGGGATGGCTACACCTTC,.,TRBD1,TRBV29-1,TRBJ1-2
CASSYESSRSEAFF,TGTGCCAGCAGTTACGAAAGTTCACGCTCTGAAGCTTTCTTT,.,.,TRBV6-5,TRBJ1-1
CASSKDSYEQYF,TGTGCCAGCAGCAAGGACAGCTACGAGCAGTACTTC,many,.,TRBV4-2,TRBJ2-7
CASQGQGVTGELFF,TGTGCCAGCCAGGGTCAGGGGGTCACCGGGGAGCTGTTTTTT,few,TRBD1,TRBV3-1,TRBJ2-2
CASSEGDEAFF,TGCGCCAGCTCCGAAGGGGATGAAGCTTTCTTT,.,.,TRBV10-2,TRBJ1-1
CASSEFITYEQYF,TGTGCCAGCAGTGAATTTATAACCTACGAGCAGTACTTC,many,.,TRBV6-1,TRBJ2-7
CSARDGGKRPYNEQFF,TGCAGTGCTAGAGATGGGGGAAAGCGGCCCTACAATGAGCAGTTCTTC,few,.,TRBV20-1,TRBJ2-1
CASKPIGTSGTYEQYF,TGTGCCAGCAAACCCATCGGGACTAGCGGTACCTACGAGCAGTACTTC,many,TRBD2,TRBV27,TRBJ2-7
CASRQSTDTQYF,TGTGCCAGCAGGCAGAGCACAGATACGCAGTATTTT,many,.,TRBV6-2/TRBV6-3,TRBJ2-3
CASSPASGQRYNEQFF,TGCGCCAGCAGCCCGGCTAGCGGACAGAGGTACAATGAGCAGTTCTTC,.,.,TRBV5-1,TRBJ2-1
CASSLTVAGSWNEQFF,TGTGCCAGCAGCTTAACCGTCGCGGGGAGCTGGAATGAGCAGTTCTTC,many,.,TRBV7-3,TRBJ2-1
CATSDSAGPSEEQYF,TGTGCCACCAGTGATTCGGCCGGGCCCTCAGAGGAGCAGTACTTC,few,.,TRBV24-1,TRBJ2-7
CASSEYGRETQYF,TGTGCCAGCAGTGAATACGGACGAGAGACCCAGTACTTC,.,.,TRBV25-1,TRBJ2-5
CASTAPSGARGELFF,TGTGCCAGCACCGCCCCCTCGGGGGCGCGTGGGGAGCTGTTTTTT,.,.,TRBV7-9,TRBJ2-2
CASSLSGLAGAEQFF,TGTGCCAGCAGCCTCTCGGGACTAGCGGGAGCTGAGCAGTTCTTC,.,TRBD2,TRBV7-2,TRBJ2-1
CASRGPGLAGGPRYEQYF,TGTGCCAGCAGAGGGCCGGGACTAGCGGGAGGGCCACGATACGAGCAGTACTTC,many,TRBD2,TRBV6-1,TRBJ2-7
CASSLAGGKYEQYF,TGTGCCAGCAGTTTAGCAGGGGGCAAGTACGAGCAGTACTTC,many,TRBD1,TRBV27,TRBJ2-7
CASSNRGAKNIQYF,TGTGCCAGCAGTAACCGGGGCGCCAAAAACATTCAGTACTTC,many,.,TRBV28,TRBJ2-4
CASSLELAGVSSYEQYF,TGTGCCAGCAGCTTAGAACTAGCGGGAGTGAGCTCCTACGAGCAGTACTTC,many,TRBD2,TRBV7-8,TRBJ2-7
CASSRLRDTQYF,TGTGCCAGCAGTCGACTAAGAGATACGCAGTATTTT,many,.,TRBV27,TRBJ2-3
CASSSLTGTYEQYF,TGTGCCAGCAGTTCGCTGACTGGTACCTACGAGCAGTACTTC,many,.,TRBV7-9,TRBJ2-7
CASSSSRGVVETQYF,TGTGCCAGCAGCTCGTCCAGGGGAGTAGTGGAGACCCAGTACTTC,many,.,TRBV7-6,TRBJ2-5
CASSPPPHQGQPQHF,TGTGCCAGCAGTCCCCCCCCACATCAAGGGCAGCCCCAGCATTTT,many,.,TRBV6-2/TRBV6-3,TRBJ1-5
CASSDPLKQFF,TGTGCCAGCAGTGACCCTCTCAAGCAGTTCTTC,few,.,TRBV2,TRBJ2-1
CASSGWTGANSPLHF,TGTGCCAGCAGCGGATGGACAGGGGCAAATTCACCCCTCCACTTT,many,TRBD1,TRBV11-2,TRBJ1-6
CASRSGSGLLEAFF,TGCGCCAGCAGATCGGGGAGTGGCCTTCTTGAAGCTTTCTTT,many,.,TRBV5-1,TRBJ1-1
CASSYSLDRDSYGYTF,TGTGCCAGCAGTTACTCCCTCGACCGGGACAGCTATGGCTACACCTTC,few,TRBD1,TRBV6-6,TRBJ1-2
CASRSTTSLSSYNEQFF,TGTGCCAGCAGGTCTACTACTAGTCTTAGCTCCTACAATGAGCAGTTCTTC,.,.,TRBV6-1,TRBJ2-1
CASSLAGGARETQYF,TGTGCCAGCAGCTTAGCGGGAGGCGCTCGGGAGACCCAGTACTTC,many,TRBD2,TRBV11-2,TRBJ2-5
CASSLEGLAGEGGDTQYF,TGCGCCAGCAGCTTGGAGGGACTAGCGGGAGAAGGCGGGGATACGCAGTATTTT,many,TRBD2,TRBV5-1,TRBJ2-3
CASSSGPRYGYTF,TGTGCCAGCAGTTCGGGACCGAGATATGGCTACACCTTC,few,.,TRBV6-1,TRBJ1-2
CAWSSGRVGYDYTF,TGTGCCTGGTCGTCGGGGAGAGTGGGCTATGACTACACCTTC,.,.,TRBV30,TRBJ1-2
CASSLVDRADTQYF,TGTGCCAGCAGCTTAGTCGACAGGGCAGATACGCAGTATTTT,many,TRBD1,TRBV7-9,TRBJ2-3
CSVSPGANVLTF,TGCAGTGTATCCCCTGGGGCCAACGTCCTGACTTTC,.,.,TRBV20-1,TRBJ2-6
CASSNSGYTEAFF,TGTGCCAGCAGCAACAGTGGATACACTGAAGCTTTCTTT,.,.,TRBV3-1,TRBJ1-1
CASSLMRDTQYF,TGTGCCAGCAGCTTAATGCGAGATACGCAGTATTTT,many,.,TRBV7-9,TRBJ2-3
CASSFGVASNQPQHF,TGTGCCAGCAGTTTCGGGGTAGCGAGCAATCAGCCCCAGCATTTT,few,.,TRBV28,TRBJ1-5
CASSLGLLGELFF,TGTGCCAGCAGCTTGGGACTCCTCGGGGAGCTGTTTTTT,few,.,TRBV5-4,TRBJ2-2
CASSQLGLAGYTDTQYF,TGTGCCAGCAGCCAATTAGGACTAGCGGGGTACACAGATACGCAGTATTTT,many,TRBD2,TRBV3-1,TRBJ2-3
CSASDPMSSYEQYF,TGCAGTGCTAGCGACCCCATGAGCTCCTACGAGCAGTACTTC,.,.,TRBV20-1,TRBJ2-7
CASSQEIPGHLMNTEAFF,TGTGCCAGCAGCCAAGAAATACCAGGGCACCTCATGAACACTGAAGCTTTCTTT,few,.,TRBV14,TRBJ1-1
CASSLAWTPTETQYF,TGTGCCAGCAGCTTAGCGTGGACCCCCACGGAGACCCAGTACTTC,many,.,TRBV11-2,TRBJ2-5
CASSLQGVGTGELFF,TGTGCCAGCAGTTTACAGGGTGTTGGAACCGGGGAGCTGTTTTTT,many,.,TRBV2,TRBJ2-2
CATSAGTHDTQYF,TGTGCCACCAGTGCAGGGACACACGATACGCAGTATTTT,.,.,TRBV24-1,TRBJ2-3
CASSSRRESSYNEQFF,TGTGCCAGCAGTTCAAGGCGGGAAAGCTCCTACAATGAGCAGTTCTTC,.,.,TRBV6-1,TRBJ2-1